One sample yielded the 5 T cell receptor beta chains listed below, sequenced in a study of blood T cell repertoires in COVID-19 (TCRdb year 2020). The library was obtained by the immunoSEQ multiplex PCR assay. The immuneACCESS repertoire file appears here via TCRdb, limited to in-frame rearrangements. These files lack a portion of the clones; in checked studies, under half of the deficit traces to unresolved V genes, and the cause of the others is not known. Across this sample there are 130,000 to 150,000 clones, with around 81% seen only once. Jointly, the top ten make up approximately 8% of the sample. The sequencing input was peripheral blood. The receptors come from a human donor in a cohort sampled during active COVID-19.

The chain recombines TRBV7-9 with TRBJ2-1; TRBD2 matches at 10 bases. The V and J ends lost 8 bases and 5 bases, in that order; junction bases with no gene match: 9. CDR3 length: 15 residues. Germline CDR1 and CDR2: SEHNR and FQNEAQ (reference sequence). CDR3 bases: TGTGCCAGCGGGCAGACTAGCGGGTTCGACAATGAGCAGTTCTTC. This sequence encodes CASGQTSGFDNEQFF. Using reference TRBV7-9 and TRBJ2-1 for the parts outside the CDR3, the full variable domain is DTGVSQNPRHKITKRGQNVTFRCDPISEHNRLYWYRQTLGQGPEFLTYFQNEAQLEKSRLLSDRFSAERPKGSFSTLEIQRTEQGDSAMYLCASGQTSGFDNEQFFGPGTRLTVL.

This clone was counted only a few times. J is TRBJ1-6 and V is TRBV7-8; 8 nucleotides agree with TRBD1. Looked up from germline, CDR1 is SGHVS and CDR2 is FQNEAQ. Trimming removed 4 bases from V and 2 bases from J; junction bases left unmatched: 4. The CDR3 length is 16 residues. CDR3 sequence (DNA): TGTGCCAGCAGCTCAGGACAGGGAACCTATAATTCACCCCTCCACTTT. Amino acid sequence: CASSSGQGTYNSPLHF. Looking up the rest from reference TRBV7-8 and TRBJ1-6 gives the full variable domain: GAGVSQSPRYKVAKRGQDVALRCDPISGHVSLFWYQQALGQGPEFLTYFQNEAQLDKSGLPSDRFFAERPEGSVSTLKIQRTQQEDSAVYLCASSSGQGTYNSPLHFGNGTRLTVT.

DNA for the CDR3: TGTGCCAGCAGCCACCGCAGGAAGGAAAATGAAAAACTGTTTTTT. Translating gives CASSHRRKENEKLFF. The chain is built from TRBV11-2 and TRBJ1-4; D unresolved. V shed 5 bases and J shed 5 bases, with 15 bases lying between them. CDR3 length equals 15 residues. Germline assignment: CDR1 SGHAT and CDR2 FQNNGV.

This chain connects TRBV5-1 to TRBJ1-3; TRBD1 matches 8 bases. The CDR3 has 15 residues. V trimming: 5 bases; J trimming: 0 bases; junction bases outside the gene matches: 4. Looked up from germline, CDR1 is SGHRS and CDR2 is YFSETQ. CDR3 DNA: TGCGCCAGCAGACCGACAGGGGCCTCTGGAAACACCATATATTTT. Its translation: CASRPTGASGNTIYF. Full variable domain (outside the CDR3, taken from reference TRBV5-1 and TRBJ1-3): KAGVTQTPRYLIKTRGQQVTLSCSPISGHRSVSWYQQTPGQGLQFLFEYFSETQRNKGNFPGRFSGRQFSNSRSEMNVSTLELGDSALYLCASRPTGASGNTIYFGEGSWLTVV.

This clone is a singleton in its sample. J is TRBJ2-6 and V is TRBV10-2, with a weak D call TRBD1 (6 bases). Germline V CDR1 and CDR2: WSHSY, SAAADI. The CDR3 sequence is 15 residues long. Trimming took 5 bases from V and 3 from J, leaving 11 bases between them. The CDR3 sequence: CASSLQGGGANVLTF. CDR3 nucleotides: TGCGCCAGCAGTCTACAGGGCGGTGGGGCCAACGTCCTGACTTTC.